This TCR beta chain was sequenced in a study of blood T cell repertoires in COVID-19. Study background: Donors in the United States, Italy and Spain gave samples during acute or convalescent COVID-19.

Germline V lookup: CDR1 MNHEY, CDR2 SVGEGT. J was trimmed by 5 bases and V by 2 bases; bases with no gene match: 5. The CDR3 totals 15 residues. Authors' analysis steps: Amplified reference gene primers provided the basis for estimating nucleated cell counts. Clones were sequenced by immunoSEQ multiplex PCR, and TCRdb holds only the in-frame ones, with some missing. Clone size and the V and J calls come from that table; the DNA yielded D and trimming. Seen here are some 250,000 clones, approximately 86% observed once, and the top ten hold around 3.2%. The V gene is TRBV6-2 or TRBV6-3, the J gene TRBJ1-4; TRBD1 matches 7 bases. The TCR sequence derives from a woman aged 18-29 years with acute or convalescent COVID-19. Sequenced sample: peripheral blood. CDR3 in amino acids: CASSYAGTANEKLFF. CDR3 bases: TGTGCCAGCAGTTACGCCGGGACAGCGAATGAAAAACTGTTTTTT.